These T cell receptor beta chains were read from a single sample in a study of blood T cell repertoires in COVID-19. Assay used: immunoSEQ multiplex PCR; TCRdb lists only in-frame clones, some missing. The data show around 360,000 clones, with about 90% seen just once and about 1.9% held by the top ten. The specimen sequenced was PBMCs or T cells enriched from blood (not recorded which). The receptors were gathered from a man aged 35 to 55 in a cohort exposed to, infected with or recovered from COVID-19 (not recorded which). Both conserved end residues are part of each CDR3. A D gene is named only where the DNA matches it firmly. The size field is filled for only some rows; it gives once, few, many or a size class.

d_gene: TRBD1; j_gene: TRBJ2-2; v_gene: TRBV27; len: 13; abundance: .; CDR3nt: TGTGCCAGCGGGACAGAGAACACCGGGGAGCTGTTTTTT; CDR3aa: CASGTENTGELFF
d_gene: .; j_gene: TRBJ1-4; v_gene: TRBV5-4; len: 16; abundance: .; CDR3nt: TGTGCCAGCAGCTTAGGGGGAGCAGGAATGGGGTCAAAACTGTTTTTT; CDR3aa: CASSLGGAGMGSKLFF
d_gene: .; j_gene: TRBJ2-3; v_gene: TRBV12-5; len: 13; abundance: .; CDR3nt: TGTGCTAGTGGTTTGGCCGGTGGAGATACGCAGTATTTT; CDR3aa: CASGLAGGDTQYF
d_gene: .; j_gene: TRBJ2-7; v_gene: TRBV6-5; len: 14; abundance: .; CDR3nt: TGTGCCAGCACCAAAAGCAGGGTTTCCTACGAGCAGTACTTC; CDR3aa: CASTKSRVSYEQYF
d_gene: TRBD2; j_gene: TRBJ2-1; v_gene: TRBV24-1; len: 14; abundance: .; CDR3nt: TGTGCCACCAGTGATGCGGGAGGGGACAATGAGCAGTTCTTC; CDR3aa: CATSDAGGDNEQFF
d_gene: TRBD1; j_gene: TRBJ1-4; v_gene: TRBV12-3/TRBV12-4; len: 12; abundance: .; CDR3nt: TGTGCCAGTGGGACAGGGGTTGAAAAACTGTTTTTT; CDR3aa: CASGTGVEKLFF
d_gene: TRBD1; j_gene: TRBJ1-5; v_gene: TRBV28; len: 14; abundance: few; CDR3nt: TGTGCCAGCAGTCCCGGACAGGGGGATCAGCCCCAGCATTTT; CDR3aa: CASSPGQGDQPQHF
d_gene: TRBD2; j_gene: TRBJ2-3; v_gene: TRBV2; len: 14; abundance: once; CDR3nt: TGTGCCAGTGGGAGCGGGAGGAGGTCAGATACGCAGTATTTT; CDR3aa: CASGSGRRSDTQYF
d_gene: .; j_gene: TRBJ2-7; v_gene: TRBV5-1; len: 14; abundance: once; CDR3nt: TGCGCCAGCAGCTTAGAAGGGAGGCACGACGAGCAGTACTTC; CDR3aa: CASSLEGRHDEQYF
d_gene: .; j_gene: TRBJ1-3; v_gene: TRBV18; len: 16; abundance: .; CDR3nt: TGTGCCAGCTCACCATCGGCAGCAAGCGCTGGAAACACCATATATTTT; CDR3aa: CASSPSAASAGNTIYF
d_gene: .; j_gene: TRBJ1-5; v_gene: TRBV19; len: 14; abundance: .; CDR3nt: TGTGCCATCGCCCCAGGGTCTAGCAATCAGCCCCAGCATTTT; CDR3aa: CAIAPGSSNQPQHF
d_gene: .; j_gene: TRBJ1-2; v_gene: TRBV21-1; len: 18; abundance: once; CDR3nt: TGTGCCAGCAGCAAAGAAAAGGACAAGCTAGGTATTGTCTATGGCTACACCTTC; CDR3aa: CASSKEKDKLGIVYGYTF
d_gene: .; j_gene: TRBJ2-3; v_gene: TRBV25-1; len: 13; abundance: few; CDR3nt: TGTGCCAGCAGTGATCATAGCACAGATACGCAGTATTTT; CDR3aa: CASSDHSTDTQYF
d_gene: TRBD2; j_gene: TRBJ2-6; v_gene: TRBV7-8; len: 18; abundance: .; CDR3nt: TGTGCCAGCAGCATCCGACTAGCGGGAGATTCTGGGGCCAACGTCCTGACTTTC; CDR3aa: CASSIRLAGDSGANVLTF
d_gene: TRBD2; j_gene: TRBJ2-5; v_gene: TRBV30; len: 16; abundance: .; CDR3nt: TGTGCCTGTGGACTAGCGGGAGAACCTACCCAAGAGACCCAGTACTTC; CDR3aa: CACGLAGEPTQETQYF
d_gene: .; j_gene: TRBJ1-1; v_gene: TRBV10-3; len: 14; abundance: .; CDR3nt: TGTGCCATCAGTGTCGGAGGGGGGGACACTGAAGCTTTCTTT; CDR3aa: CAISVGGGDTEAFF
d_gene: .; j_gene: TRBJ1-5; v_gene: TRBV5-1; len: 15; abundance: .; CDR3nt: TGCGCCAGCAGCCTCGGGACTTCCGCGGCTCAGCCCCAGCATTTT; CDR3aa: CASSLGTSAAQPQHF
d_gene: TRBD1; j_gene: TRBJ2-7; v_gene: TRBV4-1; len: 15; abundance: .; CDR3nt: TGCGCCAGCAGCCTGGGACAGTGGGGGCCTTACGAGCAGTACTTC; CDR3aa: CASSLGQWGPYEQYF
d_gene: TRBD2; j_gene: TRBJ2-1; v_gene: TRBV6-5; len: 15; abundance: .; CDR3nt: TGTGCCAGCAGTTACCTAGCGGGAGGGCCCCATGAGCAGTTCTTC; CDR3aa: CASSYLAGGPHEQFF
d_gene: TRBD2; j_gene: TRBJ2-1; v_gene: TRBV10-2; len: 17; abundance: .; CDR3nt: TGCGCCAGCAGTGATCCCGATGGGACTAGCGGGAGAAATGAGCAGTTCTTC; CDR3aa: CASSDPDGTSGRNEQFF
d_gene: TRBD1; j_gene: TRBJ2-7; v_gene: TRBV29-1; len: 11; abundance: .; CDR3nt: TGCAGCGTGCGGACAGGGATTGTGCAGTACTTC; CDR3aa: CSVRTGIVQYF
d_gene: TRBD2; j_gene: TRBJ2-5; v_gene: TRBV11-2; len: 17; abundance: .; CDR3nt: TGTGCCAGCAGCTTAGGGCGACTAGCGGGAGGGCCGGAGACCCAGTACTTC; CDR3aa: CASSLGRLAGGPETQYF
d_gene: TRBD2; j_gene: TRBJ2-1; v_gene: TRBV9; len: 17; abundance: .; CDR3nt: TGTGCCAGCAGCGGCCCGGAAGGGCTAGCGGGACAGCGCGAGCAGTTCTTC; CDR3aa: CASSGPEGLAGQREQFF
d_gene: .; j_gene: TRBJ1-2; v_gene: TRBV7-2; len: 15; abundance: .; CDR3nt: TGTGCCAGCAGCCCCCGGGACACCTATCTCTATGGCTACACCTTC; CDR3aa: CASSPRDTYLYGYTF
d_gene: TRBD1; j_gene: TRBJ2-6; v_gene: TRBV27; len: 17; abundance: .; CDR3nt: TGTGCCAGCAGTTTGGACAGGGGGTCACCTGGGGCCAACGTCCTGACTTTC; CDR3aa: CASSLDRGSPGANVLTF
d_gene: .; j_gene: TRBJ1-2; v_gene: TRBV28; len: 14; abundance: .; CDR3nt: TGTGCCAGCAGTTTAGGGTCCCAGGGTATGGGCTACACCTTC; CDR3aa: CASSLGSQGMGYTF
d_gene: TRBD2; j_gene: TRBJ2-7; v_gene: TRBV9; len: 16; abundance: .; CDR3nt: TGTGCCAGCAGCGTAGCTCTAGCGGGCAACTCCTACGAGCAGTACTTC; CDR3aa: CASSVALAGNSYEQYF
d_gene: TRBD2; j_gene: TRBJ2-7; v_gene: TRBV19; len: 15; abundance: .; CDR3nt: TGTGCCAGTAGTATAGTAGGCGGGAGGAGCTACGAGCAGTACTTC; CDR3aa: CASSIVGGRSYEQYF
d_gene: .; j_gene: TRBJ2-1; v_gene: TRBV6-5; len: 10; abundance: .; CDR3nt: TGTGCCAGCAGAACTAATGAGCAGTTCTTC; CDR3aa: CASRTNEQFF
d_gene: TRBD2; j_gene: TRBJ2-1; v_gene: TRBV5-1; len: 15; abundance: .; CDR3nt: TGCGCCAGCAGCCCGTATGAGCGGGAGTACAATGAGCAGTTCTTC; CDR3aa: CASSPYEREYNEQFF
d_gene: .; j_gene: TRBJ2-2; v_gene: TRBV2; len: 14; abundance: .; CDR3nt: TGTGCCAGCAGTGCACAGGGTGCGACCGGGGAGCTGTTTTTT; CDR3aa: CASSAQGATGELFF
d_gene: .; j_gene: TRBJ1-4; v_gene: TRBV9; len: 16; abundance: .; CDR3nt: TGTGCCAGCAGCGTAGGACAGGCTGCAACTAATGAAAAACTGTTTTTT; CDR3aa: CASSVGQAATNEKLFF
d_gene: .; j_gene: TRBJ2-1; v_gene: TRBV6-5; len: 15; abundance: once; CDR3nt: TGTGCCAGCAGCTCCCAAGGGAGCTCCTACAATGAGCAGTTCTTC; CDR3aa: CASSSQGSSYNEQFF
d_gene: TRBD1; j_gene: TRBJ1-1; v_gene: TRBV25-1; len: 13; abundance: .; CDR3nt: TGTGCCAGCGTGCCGGACAGGTTAACTGAAGCTTTCTTT; CDR3aa: CASVPDRLTEAFF
d_gene: .; j_gene: TRBJ1-4; v_gene: TRBV19; len: 13; abundance: .; CDR3nt: TGTGCCAGTAGCGACAGATCTAATGAAAAACTGTTTTTT; CDR3aa: CASSDRSNEKLFF
d_gene: .; j_gene: TRBJ1-2; v_gene: TRBV11-2; len: 14; abundance: .; CDR3nt: TGTGCCAGCAGCTTAGGTGACACCAACTATGGCTACACCTTC; CDR3aa: CASSLGDTNYGYTF
d_gene: .; j_gene: TRBJ1-1; v_gene: TRBV12-3/TRBV12-4; len: 12; abundance: .; CDR3nt: TGTGCCAGCAGTTTACAGGGCCCTGAAGCTTTCTTT; CDR3aa: CASSLQGPEAFF
d_gene: TRBD1; j_gene: TRBJ1-2; v_gene: TRBV7-2; len: 15; abundance: .; CDR3nt: TGTGCCAGCAGCCTAGCTGGACAGGGTAGCTATGGCTACACCTTC; CDR3aa: CASSLAGQGSYGYTF